These T cell receptor beta chains were read from a single sample in a study of glioma-infiltrating T cells after dendritic cell vaccination. Libraries were prepared by immunoSEQ multiplex PCR; TCRdb keeps only in-frame clonotypes and omits some of them. The sample holds about 46,000 clones; 75% to 90% are singletons and the top ten take over 4.5%. The sample in question was blood, obtained after dendritic cell vaccination. These receptors were collected from a human donor with glioblastoma. CDR3s include the opening cysteine and the closing phenylalanine or tryptophan. The D gene is left open where the match is weak. The size entry is marked missing in some rows and otherwise reads once, few, many or a size class.

d_call: TRBD2; j_call: TRBJ2-3; clone_size: NA; v_call: TRBV4-3; cdr3_aa: CASSQEVGLVAAPSTDTQYF; cdr3_nt: TGCGCCAGCAGCCAAGAGGTGGGACTAGTCGCAGCACCAAGCACAGATACGCAGTATTTT
d_call: TRBD2; j_call: TRBJ2-3; clone_size: once; v_call: TRBV9; cdr3_aa: CASSASGSTDTQYF; cdr3_nt: TGTGCCAGCAGCGCTAGCGGGAGCACAGATACGCAGTATTTT
d_call: TRBD1; j_call: TRBJ1-3; clone_size: NA; v_call: TRBV7-2; cdr3_aa: CASSLAPAGGSSGNTIYF; cdr3_nt: TGTGCCAGCAGCTTAGCGCCGGCAGGGGGGTCCTCTGGAAACACCATATATTTT
d_call: TRBD2; j_call: TRBJ2-6; clone_size: once; v_call: TRBV4-1; cdr3_aa: CASSQLLAGVSGANVLTF; cdr3_nt: TGCGCCAGCAGCCAACTGCTAGCGGGAGTCTCTGGGGCCAACGTCCTGACTTTC
d_call: NA; j_call: TRBJ2-1; clone_size: NA; v_call: TRBV7-9; cdr3_aa: CASSLAGGQGVNEQFF; cdr3_nt: TGTGCCAGCAGCTTAGCAGGTGGGCAGGGCGTCAATGAGCAGTTCTTC
d_call: NA; j_call: TRBJ1-2; clone_size: few; v_call: TRBV5-6; cdr3_aa: CASSFPGDYGYTF; cdr3_nt: TGTGCCAGCAGCTTCCCGGGGGACTATGGCTACACCTTC
d_call: NA; j_call: TRBJ1-2; clone_size: NA; v_call: TRBV28; cdr3_aa: CASSISAPSSYGYTF; cdr3_nt: TGTGCCAGCAGTATCAGCGCCCCTTCGAGCTATGGCTACACCTTC
d_call: TRBD1; j_call: TRBJ1-4; clone_size: NA; v_call: TRBV5-4; cdr3_aa: CASSLAKGQPTNEKLFF; cdr3_nt: TGTGCCAGCAGCTTGGCCAAGGGACAGCCAACTAATGAAAAACTGTTTTTT
d_call: NA; j_call: TRBJ2-1; clone_size: NA; v_call: TRBV27; cdr3_aa: CASMEGSDNEQFF; cdr3_nt: TGTGCCAGCATGGAGGGTAGCGATAATGAGCAGTTCTTC
d_call: NA; j_call: TRBJ2-1; clone_size: NA; v_call: TRBV21-1; cdr3_aa: CASSKEAGDPHNEQFF; cdr3_nt: TGTGCCAGCAGCAAAGAAGCGGGAGACCCCCACAATGAGCAGTTCTTC
d_call: NA; j_call: TRBJ2-1; clone_size: NA; v_call: TRBV2; cdr3_aa: CASSEVGGRSNEQFF; cdr3_nt: TGTGCCAGCAGTGAGGTGGGGGGTAGATCCAATGAGCAGTTCTTC
d_call: NA; j_call: TRBJ1-4; clone_size: NA; v_call: TRBV6-5; cdr3_aa: CASSYSGLNEKLFF; cdr3_nt: TGTGCCAGCAGTTACTCTGGGCTGAATGAAAAACTGTTTTTT
d_call: NA; j_call: TRBJ1-1; clone_size: NA; v_call: TRBV28; cdr3_aa: CASSLPGTEAFF; cdr3_nt: TGTGCCAGCAGTTTACCAGGAACTGAAGCTTTCTTT
d_call: TRBD1; j_call: TRBJ1-1; clone_size: NA; v_call: TRBV4-3; cdr3_aa: CASSQKTGGGTEAFF; cdr3_nt: TGCGCCAGCAGCCAAAAAACAGGGGGTGGCACTGAAGCTTTCTTT
d_call: TRBD1; j_call: TRBJ2-2; clone_size: NA; v_call: TRBV7-9; cdr3_aa: CASSFRDRGTGELFF; cdr3_nt: TGTGCCAGCAGCTTCCGGGACAGGGGAACCGGGGAGCTGTTTTTT
d_call: NA; j_call: TRBJ2-2; clone_size: NA; v_call: TRBV18; cdr3_aa: CASSPPNGDNGELFF; cdr3_nt: TGTGCCAGCTCACCACCAAATGGAGATAACGGGGAGCTGTTTTTT
d_call: TRBD1; j_call: TRBJ1-4; clone_size: NA; v_call: TRBV5-1; cdr3_aa: CASSQGTGVNEKLFF; cdr3_nt: TGCGCCAGCAGCCAAGGGACAGGGGTGAATGAAAAACTGTTTTTT
d_call: NA; j_call: TRBJ1-1; clone_size: NA; v_call: TRBV28; cdr3_aa: CASTPGRGTEAFF; cdr3_nt: TGTGCCAGCACTCCAGGAAGGGGGACTGAAGCTTTCTTT
d_call: TRBD2; j_call: TRBJ2-1; clone_size: NA; v_call: TRBV5-1; cdr3_aa: CASSALAGGFNEQFF; cdr3_nt: TGCGCCAGCAGCGCACTAGCGGGAGGGTTCAATGAGCAGTTCTTC
d_call: NA; j_call: TRBJ2-2; clone_size: NA; v_call: TRBV7-3; cdr3_aa: CASSLTSSYRDTGELFF; cdr3_nt: TGTGCCAGCAGCTTAACATCCTCCTATCGGGACACCGGGGAGCTGTTTTTT
d_call: NA; j_call: TRBJ1-2; clone_size: NA; v_call: TRBV4-1; cdr3_aa: CASSQDRNRESHYGYTF; cdr3_nt: TGCGCCAGCAGCCAAGATCGGAACAGGGAGTCACACTATGGCTACACCTTC
d_call: NA; j_call: TRBJ2-5; clone_size: NA; v_call: TRBV7-9; cdr3_aa: CASRPSSSQETQYF; cdr3_nt: TGTGCCAGCCGACCTAGTAGTAGCCAAGAGACCCAGTACTTC